A single sample is the source of the 2 T cell receptor beta chains below, sequenced in a study of blood T cell repertoires in COVID-19. Assay used: immunoSEQ multiplex PCR; TCRdb lists only in-frame clones, some missing. This sample has hundreds of thousands of clones; around 89% occur once, and the top ten carry 4.3%. The sample taken for sequencing was peripheral blood. The receptors stem from a woman under 40 with acute or convalescent COVID-19.

The chain combines TRBV2 with TRBJ2-4; TRBD2 agrees at 8 bases. The junction had 12 bases not matched to a gene; V was cut back by 2 bases and J by 0 bases. Germline V CDR1 and CDR2: SNHLY, FYNNEI. The CDR3 runs to 19 residues. CDR3 DNA sequence: TGTGCCAGCAGTGAAATTCGTCGGGCGGGGGGCCTAGCCAAAAACATTCAGTACTTC. Amino acid sequence: CASSEIRRAGGLAKNIQYF.

The J gene is TRBJ1-2, the V gene TRBV9; 8 bases are a match to TRBD1. CDR1 SGDLS and CDR2 YYNGEE come from the germline V gene. This CDR3 region has 15 residues. J lost 5 bases, V lost 1 base, and 7 bases had no gene match. CDR3 bases: TGTGCCAGCAGCGTAACAGGACAGGGCTTTTATGGCTACACCTTC. It codes for CASSVTGQGFYGYTF. Supplemented by reference TRBV9 and TRBJ1-2, the full variable domain reads DSGVTQTPKHLITATGQRVTLRCSPRSGDLSVYWYQQSLDQGLQFLIQYYNGEERAKGNILERFSAQQFPDLHSELNLSSLELGDSALYFCASSVTGQGFYGYTFGSGTRLTVV.